The 30 T cell receptor beta chains presented below share a single source sample, sequenced in a study of a mutant IDH1 vaccine in newly diagnosed glioma. Stated time point: baseline, week 1 (first vaccination visit). Treatment here: pre-vaccination baseline after standard-of-care therapy. Assay: immunoSEQ multiplex PCR; the TCRdb copy retains only in-frame clones and omits some. The data contain tens of thousands of clones, more than 85% of them singletons. This specimen was PBMCs, taken from a glioma patient treated with radiotherapy, temozolomide or both. These receptor sequences come from a woman aged 35 to 49 with glioma.

This chain uses TRBV5-1 with TRBJ1-1, with a tentative D call TRBD1 (5 bases). The CDR3 is 14 amino acids. The V end was cut by 4 bases, the J end by 1 base, with 11 bases between. Germline V gene data show CDR1 as SGHRS and CDR2 as YFSETQ. The CDR3 here is CASSTGPPNTEAFF. CDR3 sequence (DNA): TGCGCCAGCAGCACAGGACCGCCGAACACTGAAGCTTTCTTT.

V and J are TRBV7-9 and TRBJ2-7; 8 bases align to TRBD1. The CDR3 covers 18 residues. Trimming removed 5 bases from V and 3 bases from J; junction bases left unmatched: 18. Germline lookup yields CDR1 SEHNR and CDR2 FQNEAQ (reference sequence). DNA of the CDR3: TGTGCCAGCAGCCCAGGATGGGGGCAGGGGGCAAAGGGCTACGAGCAGTACTTC. This gives the protein CASSPGWGQGAKGYEQYF.

The V gene is TRBV5-1, the J gene TRBJ2-3; D possibly corresponds to TRBD1 (6 bases). The V and J ends lost 4 bases and 6 bases respectively, with 12 bases between them. The CDR3 covers 13 residues. Germline V gene sequence: CDR1 SGHRS, CDR2 YFSETQ. CDR3 in amino acids: CASSIGRGDTQYF. The CDR3 DNA is TGCGCCAGCAGCATAGGTAGGGGGGATACGCAGTATTTT.

The chain has TRBV6-5 and TRBJ1-2; D is possibly TRBD1 (5 bases). The V end lost 0 bases, the J end lost 7 bases, and 18 bases lay between the germline ends. The germline V gene has CDR1 MNHEY and CDR2 SVGAGI. The CDR3 contains 16 residues. The CDR3 loop is CASSYSLASGVGGYTF. Here the CDR3 DNA reads TGTGCCAGCAGTTACTCTCTAGCTTCGGGGGTTGGTGGCTACACCTTC.

This clone has just a few counts. This sequence joins TRBV7-2 and TRBJ2-6, with 10 bases identical to TRBD2. Germline V gene sequence: CDR1 SGHTA, CDR2 FQGNSA. The CDR3 length is 16 residues. After removal of 4 bases from V and 0 bases from J, the junction contained 0 bases not matched to a gene. CDR3 in DNA: TGTGCCAGCAGCTCTAGCGGGGGCTCTGGGGCCAACGTCCTGACTTTC. Its protein product is CASSSSGGSGANVLTF.

The table lists this clone with a few counts. The chain carries TRBV4-1 and TRBJ1-4; TRBD1 might be the D (6 bases). Trimming pared 1 base from V and 5 bases from J, leaving 14 bases between. Germline assignment: CDR1 MGHRA and CDR2 YSYEKL. CDR3 length equals 16 residues. The CDR3 loop is CASSQGRADRNEKLFF. In nucleotides, the CDR3 is TGCGCCAGCAGCCAAGGCCGGGCAGACAGGAATGAAAAACTGTTTTTT.

The chain recombines TRBV7-2 with TRBJ1-2, with D uncertain. The CDR3 length is 13 residues. The V gene lost 1 base and the J gene lost 6 bases, with 9 bases spanning the gap. Per germline, CDR1 SGHTA and CDR2 FQGNSA. The CDR3 sequence: CASSLEFGDGYTF. CDR3 sequence (DNA): TGTGCCAGCAGCTTAGAGTTCGGAGATGGCTACACCTTC.

The chain couples TRBV19 to TRBJ2-5, with a possible D match to TRBD1 (6 bases). Germline V gene sequence: CDR1 LNHDA, CDR2 SQIVND (reference sequence). This CDR3 region has 15 residues. The V end lost 3 bases, the J end lost 5 bases, and 16 bases lay between the germline ends. The CDR3 sequence is CASSIGAGVAETQYF. CDR3 DNA sequence: TGTGCCAGTAGTATCGGCGCAGGGGTGGCGGAGACCCAGTACTTC.

The chain recombines TRBV5-1 with TRBJ2-1; D uncertain. Trimming removed 1 base at V and 7 bases at J, with 18 bases between. The CDR3 runs to 16 residues. The germline CDR1 and CDR2 sequences are SGHRS and YFSETQ. This chain's CDR3 is CASSLSITYGVNEQFF. Here the CDR3 DNA reads TGCGCCAGCAGCTTGTCGATAACCTATGGGGTTAATGAGCAGTTCTTC.

The rearrangement links TRBV6-1 to TRBJ1-5, with 10 nucleotides matching TRBD1. V was clipped by 6 bases and J by 2 bases; unmatched bases: 1. This CDR3 contains 14 residues. The germline CDR1 and CDR2 sequences are MNHNS and SASEGT. The CDR3 sequence: CASSGTGGNQPQHF. In DNA, the CDR3 is TGTGCCAGCAGCGGGACAGGGGGCAATCAGCCCCAGCATTTT.

The chain links TRBV7-8 to TRBJ2-1; the D gene is possibly TRBD1 (6 bases). Per germline, CDR1 SGHVS and CDR2 FQNEAQ. Trimming cost V 5 bases and J 1 base, with 15 bases left between them. The CDR3 covers 16 residues. The CDR3 is CASSPGHSGSYNEQFF. Written as DNA, the CDR3 is TGTGCCAGCAGCCCGGGACATAGTGGATCCTACAATGAGCAGTTCTTC.

This rearrangement joins TRBV4-2 to TRBJ2-3; D may match TRBD1 or TRBD2 (5 bases each). Deletions cut 5 bases from V and 3 bases from J, with 24 bases between. Per germline, CDR1 LGHNA and CDR2 YNFKEQ. The CDR3 is 18 residues long. The CDR3 region is CASSVQLGALPLTDTQYF. DNA for the CDR3: TGTGCCAGCAGCGTACAACTCGGGGCTCTCCCGTTAACAGATACGCAGTATTTT.

The chain uses TRBV10-3 and TRBJ1-3; D gene unclear. The ends were cut back, 6 bases at V and 0 bases at J, with 12 bases in the middle. The CDR3 is 15 amino acids. Germline V lookup: CDR1 ENHRY, CDR2 SYGVKD. DNA for the CDR3: TGTGCCATCAGGCGTCAGGCGTCCTCTGGAAACACCATATATTTT. Its translation is CAIRRQASSGNTIYF.

The chain recombines TRBV2 with TRBJ2-3, with 9 bases that match TRBD2. This CDR3 spans 15 amino acids. The V and J ends lost 4 bases and 4 bases, in that order; junction bases with no gene match: 6. The V gene's germline CDR1 is SNHLY and CDR2 FYNNEI. CDR3 amino acids: CASSGGGRGADTQYF. The DNA of the CDR3 is TGTGCCAGCAGTGGTGGCGGGAGGGGGGCAGATACGCAGTATTTT. Using reference TRBV2 and TRBJ2-3 for the parts outside the CDR3, the full variable domain is EPEVTQTPSHQVTQMGQEVILRCVPISNHLYFYWYRQILGQKVEFLVSFYNNEISEKSEIFDDQFSVERPDGSNFTLKIRSTKLEDSAMYFCASSGGGRGADTQYFGPGTRLTVL.

The rearrangement joins TRBV6-6 to TRBJ2-2, with 10 bases that match TRBD2. CDR3 length: 16 amino acids. Looked up from germline, CDR1 is MNHNY and CDR2 is SVGAGI (reference sequence). The ends lost 4 bases at V and 6 bases at J; junction bases unmatched: 8. CDR3 region: CASSLRAGGPAGELFF. For the CDR3, the DNA is TGTGCCAGCAGTTTACGAGCGGGAGGGCCGGCCGGGGAGCTGTTTTTT.

The chain couples TRBV18 to TRBJ2-3; 7 bases align to TRBD2. V shed 0 bases, J shed 7 bases, and the junction held 4 bases outside the gene matches. Germline values: CDR1 KGHSH, CDR2 LQKENI. The CDR3 has 14 residues. The CDR3 sequence is CASSPPGLEYTQYF. As DNA, the CDR3 is TGTGCCAGCTCACCACCAGGACTAGAATATACGCAGTATTTT.

This chain joins TRBV5-1 and TRBJ2-1; 8 nucleotides line up with TRBD2. This CDR3 has 15 residues. The germline V gene has CDR1 SGHRS and CDR2 YFSETQ. V trimming: 4 bases; J trimming: 5 bases; junction bases outside the gene matches: 8. The CDR3 DNA sequence: TGCGCCAGCAGCACCCCGGGAGGGGCTGACAATGAGCAGTTCTTC. Its translation is CASSTPGGADNEQFF.

This clone is a singleton in its sample. The rearrangement joins TRBV7-9 to TRBJ2-7; D is uncertain. The V and J ends lost 5 bases and 1 base respectively, with 9 bases between them. Germline assignment: CDR1 SEHNR and CDR2 FQNEAQ (reference sequence). This CDR3 is 13 amino acids long. CDR3 nucleotide sequence: TGTGCCAGCAGCCAGCCAGGATCCTACGAGCAGTACTTC. Encoded protein: CASSQPGSYEQYF. Looking up the rest from reference TRBV7-9 and TRBJ2-7 gives the full variable domain: DTGVSQNPRHKITKRGQNVTFRCDPISEHNRLYWYRQTLGQGPEFLTYFQNEAQLEKSRLLSDRFSAERPKGSFSTLEIQRTEQGDSAMYLCASSQPGSYEQYFGPGTRLTVT.

The rearrangement uses TRBV4-2 and TRBJ1-2, with a tentative D call TRBD1 (5 bases). This CDR3 has 17 residues. Per the germline V gene, CDR1 is LGHNA and CDR2 is YNFKEQ. V was shortened by 0 bases and J by 9 bases, with 23 bases between the two germline ends. The CDR3 DNA follows: TGTGCCAGCAGCCAAGATCCGAGGGGACGGGGATTCTTTAGCTACACCTTC. Protein sequence: CASSQDPRGRGFFSYTF.

The chain couples TRBV11-2 to TRBJ2-7; the D gene is possibly TRBD1 (6 bases). Trimming cost V 5 bases and J 2 bases, with 13 bases left between them. CDR1 and CDR2 (germline): SGHAT, FQNNGV. CDR3 length: 14 residues. CDR3 sequence: CASSLTGITYEQYF. CDR3 bases: TGTGCCAGCAGCCTTACAGGGATCACCTACGAGCAGTACTTC.

The rearrangement links TRBV5-1 to TRBJ2-7; 7 bases are a match to TRBD1. CDR1 and CDR2 (germline): SGHRS, YFSETQ. This CDR3 contains 13 residues. The V segment lost 5 bases and the J segment 4 bases; nucleotides outside the gene matches: 6. The chain's CDR3 is CASRDGTDYEQYF. The CDR3 DNA reads as TGCGCCAGCAGGGACGGGACAGATTACGAGCAGTACTTC.

The chain couples TRBV5-1 to TRBJ2-7; the D gene is possibly TRBD2 (5 bases). The CDR3 extends over 14 amino acids. Germline CDR1 reads SGHRS; CDR2 reads YFSETQ. V lost 0 bases, J lost 3 bases, and 10 bases lay in between. The CDR3 DNA reads as TGCGCCAGCAGCTTGGGGGAGAAGGGCTACGAGCAGTACTTC. Translating it yields CASSLGEKGYEQYF.

The V gene is TRBV6-5, the J gene TRBJ2-1, with D perhaps matching TRBD1 or TRBD2 (5 bases each). The CDR3 spans 15 residues. From germline, CDR1 is MNHEY and CDR2 SVGAGI. The ends were cut back, 6 bases at V and 6 bases at J, with 18 bases in the middle. The CDR3 spells CASRPRGLSGNEQFF. As DNA, the CDR3 is TGTGCCAGCAGACCGAGGGGTCTATCTGGCAATGAGCAGTTCTTC.

The chain carries TRBV7-3 and TRBJ1-2, with D tentatively TRBD1 (6 bases). Deletions cut 5 bases from V and 6 bases from J, with 13 bases between. The CDR3 covers 13 residues. Per germline, CDR1 SGHTA and CDR2 FQGTGA. The CDR3 DNA is TGTGCCAGCAGCAATAGGGGGATCGATGGCTACACCTTC. This codes for CASSNRGIDGYTF.

This rearrangement joins TRBV5-1 to TRBJ1-2; D not certain. Trimming took off 4 bases at V and 7 bases at J, with 20 bases between the two ends. In germline, CDR1 is SGHRS, CDR2 YFSETQ. The CDR3 sequence is 15 residues long. Here the CDR3 reads CASSPEQLGVGGYTF. In nucleotides, the CDR3 is TGCGCCAGCAGCCCCGAGCAGCTCGGGGTTGGTGGCTACACCTTC.

V and J are TRBV15 and TRBJ2-7; 7 nucleotides align to TRBD2. Per germline, CDR1 LNHNV and CDR2 YYDKDF (reference sequence). The V and J ends lost 0 bases and 2 bases, in that order; junction bases with no gene match: 25. The CDR3 has 22 residues. This chain's CDR3 is CATSREPGWGGRAPLLTYEQYF. CDR3 coding DNA: TGTGCCACCAGCAGAGAACCCGGGTGGGGGGGGAGGGCCCCTCTACTGACCTACGAGCAGTACTTC.

Concerning this clone itself: Its ends do not fully match the called genes, so a read error is possible. V is TRBV28 and J is TRBJ1-5; TRBD1 matches 7 bases. The CDR3 totals 15 residues. From germline, CDR1 is MDHEN and CDR2 SYDVKM. The CDR3 DNA sequence: TGTGCCAGCCGTTTTTCCGACAGGGCCAATCAGCCCCAGCATTTT. It specifies CASRFSDRANQPQHF.

The rearrangement joins TRBV25-1 to TRBJ2-2, with 8 bases matching TRBD1. Germline V gene data show CDR1 as MGHDK and CDR2 as SYGVNS. The CDR3 extends over 15 amino acids. V shed 7 bases and J 3 bases; nucleotides not matched to a gene: 7. CDR3 protein: CASTQGAMDTGELFF. CDR3 coding DNA: TGTGCCAGCACCCAGGGGGCGATGGACACCGGGGAGCTGTTTTTT.

The chain employs TRBV2 and TRBJ2-1, with 8 nucleotides matching TRBD1. V shed 8 bases, J shed 1 base, and the junction held 1 base outside the gene matches. The CDR3 totals 13 residues. CDR1 is SNHLY and CDR2 is FYNNEI in the germline V gene. CDR3 DNA sequence: TGTGCCAGCCGGACAGGGTCCTACAATGAGCAGTTCTTC. Its protein product is CASRTGSYNEQFF.

The V and J genes are TRBV7-8 and TRBJ2-3; 9 nucleotides align to TRBD2. Germline assignment: CDR1 SGHVS and CDR2 FQNEAQ. J gave up 2 bases and V 7 bases, and 10 bases lay outside the gene matches. The CDR3 sequence is 16 residues long. CDR3 loop: CASTTRLAANTDTQYF. CDR3 nucleotide sequence: TGTGCCAGCACGACTCGACTAGCGGCGAACACAGATACGCAGTATTTT.